These 6 T cell receptor beta chains originate from one sample sequenced in a study of blood T cell repertoires in COVID-19 (dated by TCRdb to 2020 to 2021). Library preparation used the immunoSEQ multiplex PCR assay. TCRdb re-hosts the immuneACCESS table, in-frame sequences only. Its copies lack some clones; in the studies checked, an unresolved V gene accounts for under half of them, and the cause for the rest is not known. Across this sample there are 240,000 or so clones, with roughly nine tenths seen only once. Together, the top ten hold 6.2% of the sample. Sequences were obtained from peripheral blood. All receptors come from a man in his fifties or sixties with acute or convalescent COVID-19.

This rearrangement joins TRBV5-6 to TRBJ2-3; tentative D call: TRBD2 (5 bases). Trimming took off 7 bases at V and 4 bases at J, with 13 bases between the two ends. Germline loops: CDR1 SGHDT, CDR2 YYEEEE. This CDR3 is built from 13 residues. The CDR3 spells CASGEFWADTQYF. The CDR3 DNA reads TGTGCCAGCGGGGAGTTTTGGGCAGATACGCAGTATTTT.

The chain joins TRBV30 to TRBJ1-2; perhaps TRBD1 as D (5 bases). Germline V gives CDR1 GTSNPN, CDR2 SVGIG (reference sequence). CDR3 length equals 12 residues. The V and J ends lost 7 bases and 2 bases respectively, with 11 bases between them. The CDR3 protein is CAYVEGNYGYTF. In DNA form, the CDR3 reads TGTGCCTATGTGGAGGGGAACTATGGCTACACCTTC.

The chain couples TRBV28 to TRBJ1-5; 11 nucleotides agree with TRBD1. The germline CDR1 and CDR2 sequences are MDHEN and SYDVKM. V dropped 4 bases and J dropped 6; count of bases not matched to a gene: 11. The CDR3 extends over 17 amino acids. The CDR3 loop is CASSSSLRTGGRQPQHF. CDR3 in DNA: TGTGCCAGCAGTTCAAGTTTAAGGACAGGGGGCCGTCAGCCCCAGCATTTT. The entire variable domain, with the rest obtained from reference TRBV28 and TRBJ1-5, is as follows: DVKVTQSSRYLVKRTGEKVFLECVQDMDHENMFWYRQDPGLGLRLIYFSYDVKMKEKGDIPEGYSVSREKKERFSLILESASTNQTSMYLCASSSSLRTGGRQPQHFGDGTRLSIL.

A note on this clone: Other DNA sequences of this sample code for an identical CDR3. The rearrangement uses TRBV2 and TRBJ2-1; TRBD2 agrees at 9 bases. After removal of 2 bases from V and 1 base from J, the junction contained 0 bases not matched to a gene. The CDR3 is made up of 15 amino acids. The germline V gene has CDR1 SNHLY and CDR2 FYNNEI. The chain's CDR3 is CASSELAGSYNEQFF. The CDR3 DNA reads as TGTGCCAGCAGTGAACTAGCGGGGTCCTACAATGAGCAGTTCTTC.

This rearrangement joins TRBV6-5 to TRBJ1-5; no reliable D call. The CDR3 has 15 amino acids. V lost 0 bases to trimming and J lost 0 bases, with 6 bases between them. Germline V gene sequence: CDR1 MNHEY, CDR2 SVGAGI. The CDR3 loop is CASSYSQTSNQPQHF. The CDR3 DNA follows: TGTGCCAGCAGTTACTCACAGACTAGCAATCAGCCCCAGCATTTT.

The V gene is TRBV28, the J gene TRBJ2-7; no clear D gene. The CDR3 has 13 amino acids. V was shortened by 5 bases and J by 2 bases, with 10 bases between the two germline ends. Germline values: CDR1 MDHEN, CDR2 SYDVKM. The CDR3 spells CASSINRAYEQYF. The CDR3 DNA is TGTGCCAGCAGTATAAACCGAGCCTACGAGCAGTACTTC.